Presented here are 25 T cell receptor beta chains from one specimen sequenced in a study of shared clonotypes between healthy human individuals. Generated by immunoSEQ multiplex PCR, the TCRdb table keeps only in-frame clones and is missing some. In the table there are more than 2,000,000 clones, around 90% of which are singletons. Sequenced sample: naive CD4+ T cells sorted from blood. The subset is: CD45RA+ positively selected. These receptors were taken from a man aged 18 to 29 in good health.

This chain's CDR3 is CASSSRESKQPQHF. In DNA form, the CDR3 reads TGTGCCAGCAGTAGCAGGGAATCCAAGCAGCCCCAGCATTTT. The chain joins TRBV6-1 to TRBJ1-5; D is possibly TRBD1 (5 bases). The CDR3 is 14 residues long. The germline V and J ends were trimmed by 5 bases and 7 bases, with 15 bases remaining between them. CDR1 and CDR2 (germline): MNHNS, SASEGT.

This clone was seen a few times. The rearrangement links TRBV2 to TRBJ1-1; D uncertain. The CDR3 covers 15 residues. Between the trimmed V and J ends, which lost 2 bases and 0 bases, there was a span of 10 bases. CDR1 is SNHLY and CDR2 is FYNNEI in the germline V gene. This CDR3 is CASSEKLHMNTEAFF. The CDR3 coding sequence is TGTGCCAGCAGTGAAAAGTTACACATGAACACTGAAGCTTTCTTT.

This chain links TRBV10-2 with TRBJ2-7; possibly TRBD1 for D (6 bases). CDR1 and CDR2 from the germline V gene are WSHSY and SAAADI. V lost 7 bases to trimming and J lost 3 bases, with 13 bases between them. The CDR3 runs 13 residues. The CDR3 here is CASTETGVYEQYF. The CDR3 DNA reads TGCGCCAGCACCGAGACAGGAGTCTACGAGCAGTACTTC.

The CDR3 protein is CASSAPGGTGELFF. The CDR3 DNA is TGTGCCAGTAGCGCTCCCGGGGGCACCGGGGAGCTGTTTTTT. The rearrangement links TRBV19 to TRBJ2-2; D possibly corresponds to TRBD2 (6 bases). V lost 6 bases, J lost 4 bases, and 12 bases lay in between. CDR1 and CDR2 (germline): LNHDA, SQIVND (reference sequence). This CDR3 contains 14 residues.

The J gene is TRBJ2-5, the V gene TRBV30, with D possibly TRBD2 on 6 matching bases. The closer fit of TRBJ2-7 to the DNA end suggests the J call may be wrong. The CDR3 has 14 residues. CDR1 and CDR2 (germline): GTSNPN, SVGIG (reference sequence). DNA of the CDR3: TGTGCCTGGAGTGGAGTCGCGGGGCCCTACGAGCAGTACTTC. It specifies CAWSGVAGPYEQYF.

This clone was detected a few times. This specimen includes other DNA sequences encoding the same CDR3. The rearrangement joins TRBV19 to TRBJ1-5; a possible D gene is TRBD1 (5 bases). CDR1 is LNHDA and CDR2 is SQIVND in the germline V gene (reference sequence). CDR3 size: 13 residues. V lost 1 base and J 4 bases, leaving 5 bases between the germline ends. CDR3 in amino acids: CASSIAGNQPQHF. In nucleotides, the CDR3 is TGTGCCAGTAGTATAGCAGGGAATCAGCCCCAGCATTTT.

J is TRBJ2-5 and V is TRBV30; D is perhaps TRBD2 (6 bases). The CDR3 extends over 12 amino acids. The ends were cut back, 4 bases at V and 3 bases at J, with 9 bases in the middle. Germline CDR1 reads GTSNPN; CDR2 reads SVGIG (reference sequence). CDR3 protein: CAWTRLEETQYF. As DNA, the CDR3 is TGTGCCTGGACCCGACTAGAAGAGACCCAGTACTTC.

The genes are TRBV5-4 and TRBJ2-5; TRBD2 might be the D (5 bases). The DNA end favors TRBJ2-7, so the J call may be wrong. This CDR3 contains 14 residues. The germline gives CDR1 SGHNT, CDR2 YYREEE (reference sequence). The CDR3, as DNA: TGTGCCAGCAGCTTAGATCCTAGCAGATACGAGCAGTACTTC. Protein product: CASSLDPSRYEQYF.

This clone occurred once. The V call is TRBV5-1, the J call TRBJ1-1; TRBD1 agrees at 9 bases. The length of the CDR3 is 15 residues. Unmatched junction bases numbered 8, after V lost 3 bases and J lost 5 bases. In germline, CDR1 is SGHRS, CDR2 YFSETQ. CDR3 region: CASSSMTGGGTEAFF. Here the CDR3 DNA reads TGCGCCAGCAGCTCGATGACAGGGGGAGGGACTGAAGCTTTCTTT.

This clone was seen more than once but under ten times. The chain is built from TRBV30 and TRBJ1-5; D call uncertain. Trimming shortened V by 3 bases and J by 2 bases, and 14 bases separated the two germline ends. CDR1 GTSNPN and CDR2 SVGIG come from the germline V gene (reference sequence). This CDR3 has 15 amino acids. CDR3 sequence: CAWSSGNGGNQPQHF. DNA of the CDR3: TGTGCCTGGAGCTCCGGGAATGGGGGCAATCAGCCCCAGCATTTT.

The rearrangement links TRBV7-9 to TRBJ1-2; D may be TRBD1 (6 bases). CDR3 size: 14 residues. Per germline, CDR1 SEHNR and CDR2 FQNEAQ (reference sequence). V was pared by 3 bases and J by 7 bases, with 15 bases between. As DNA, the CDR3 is TGTGCCAGCAGCTTGTCCGACAGGTCGGGTGGCTACACCTTC. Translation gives CASSLSDRSGGYTF.

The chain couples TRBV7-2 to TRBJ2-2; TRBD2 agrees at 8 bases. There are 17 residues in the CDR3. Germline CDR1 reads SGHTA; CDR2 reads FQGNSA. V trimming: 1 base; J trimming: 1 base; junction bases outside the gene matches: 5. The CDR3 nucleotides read TGTGCCAGCAGCTTAGAGGCTAGCGGGTTGAACACCGGGGAGCTGTTTTTT. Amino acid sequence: CASSLEASGLNTGELFF.

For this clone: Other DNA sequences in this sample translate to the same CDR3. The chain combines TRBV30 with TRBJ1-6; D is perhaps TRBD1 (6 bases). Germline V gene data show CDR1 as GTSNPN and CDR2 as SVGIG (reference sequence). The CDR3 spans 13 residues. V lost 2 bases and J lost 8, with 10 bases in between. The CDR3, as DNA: TGTGCCTGGAGTCTACAGGGAGATTCACCCCTCCACTTT. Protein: CAWSLQGDSPLHF.

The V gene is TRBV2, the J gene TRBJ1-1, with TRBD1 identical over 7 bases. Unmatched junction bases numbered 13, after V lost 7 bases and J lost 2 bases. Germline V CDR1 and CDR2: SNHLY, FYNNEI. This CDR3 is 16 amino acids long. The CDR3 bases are TGTGCCAGCAAAGAGGGGGCAATGGGTTTTAACACTGAAGCTTTCTTT. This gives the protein CASKEGAMGFNTEAFF.

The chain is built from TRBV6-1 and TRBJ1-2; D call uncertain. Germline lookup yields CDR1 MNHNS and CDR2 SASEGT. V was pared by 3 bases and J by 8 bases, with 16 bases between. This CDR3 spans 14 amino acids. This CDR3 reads CASSDINRGRGYTF. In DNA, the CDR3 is TGTGCCAGCAGTGACATTAACCGGGGTCGAGGCTACACCTTC.

In DNA form, the CDR3 reads TGTGCCTGGAACAGGGACAAAGCTTTCTTT. Translated, it gives CAWNRDKAFF. The V call is TRBV30, the J call TRBJ1-1; D possibly corresponds to TRBD1 (6 bases). Germline V lookup: CDR1 GTSNPN, CDR2 SVGIG (reference sequence). The CDR3 is 10 residues long. V dropped 4 bases and J dropped 9 bases, with 9 bases sitting between them.

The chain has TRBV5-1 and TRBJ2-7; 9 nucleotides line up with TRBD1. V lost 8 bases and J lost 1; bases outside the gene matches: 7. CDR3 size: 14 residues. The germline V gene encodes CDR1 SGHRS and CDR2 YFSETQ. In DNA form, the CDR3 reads TGCGCCAGTAGATCCGGGACAGGGTCCTACGAGCAGTACTTC. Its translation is CASRSGTGSYEQYF. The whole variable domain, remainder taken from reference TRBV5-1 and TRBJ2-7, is KAGVTQTPRYLIKTRGQQVTLSCSPISGHRSVSWYQQTPGQGLQFLFEYFSETQRNKGNFPGRFSGRQFSNSRSEMNVSTLELGDSALYLCASRSGTGSYEQYFGPGTRLTVT.

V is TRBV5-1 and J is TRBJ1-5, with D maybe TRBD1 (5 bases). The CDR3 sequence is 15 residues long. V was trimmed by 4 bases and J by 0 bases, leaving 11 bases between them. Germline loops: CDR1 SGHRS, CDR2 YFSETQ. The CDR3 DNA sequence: TGCGCCAGCAGCCGGGACGGAGTTAGCAATCAGCCCCAGCATTTT. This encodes CASSRDGVSNQPQHF.

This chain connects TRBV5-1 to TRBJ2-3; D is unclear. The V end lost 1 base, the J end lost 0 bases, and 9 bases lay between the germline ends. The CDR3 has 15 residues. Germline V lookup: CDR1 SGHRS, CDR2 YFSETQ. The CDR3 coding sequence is TGCGCCAGCAGCTTGAGTCCCCTTAGCACAGATACGCAGTATTTT. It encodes CASSLSPLSTDTQYF.

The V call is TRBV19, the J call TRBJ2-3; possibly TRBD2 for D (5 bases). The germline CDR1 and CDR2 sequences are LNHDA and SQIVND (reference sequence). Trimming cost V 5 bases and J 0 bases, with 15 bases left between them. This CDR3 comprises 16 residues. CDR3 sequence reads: CASSPWTRTSTDTQYF. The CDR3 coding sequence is TGTGCCAGTAGTCCGTGGACTCGTACTAGCACAGATACGCAGTATTTT.

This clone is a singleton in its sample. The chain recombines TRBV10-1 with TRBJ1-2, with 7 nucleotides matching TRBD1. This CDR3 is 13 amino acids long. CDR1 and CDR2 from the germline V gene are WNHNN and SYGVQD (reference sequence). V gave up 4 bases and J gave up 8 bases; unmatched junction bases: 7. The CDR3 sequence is CASSATGTGGYTF. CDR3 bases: TGCGCCAGCAGTGCGACAGGGACGGGAGGCTACACCTTC.

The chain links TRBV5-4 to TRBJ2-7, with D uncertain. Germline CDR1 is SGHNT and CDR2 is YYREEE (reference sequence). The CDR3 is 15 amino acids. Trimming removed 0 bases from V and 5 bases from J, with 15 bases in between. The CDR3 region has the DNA TGTGCCAGCAGCTTGGAACAGACTTTAGACCACGAGCAGTACTTC. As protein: CASSLEQTLDHEQYF.

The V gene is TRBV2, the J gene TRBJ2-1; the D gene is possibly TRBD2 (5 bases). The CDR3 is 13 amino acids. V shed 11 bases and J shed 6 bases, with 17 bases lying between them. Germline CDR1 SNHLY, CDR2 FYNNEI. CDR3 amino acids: CARGERLVNEQFF. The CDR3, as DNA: TGTGCCCGGGGAGAGCGTTTGGTCAATGAGCAGTTCTTC.

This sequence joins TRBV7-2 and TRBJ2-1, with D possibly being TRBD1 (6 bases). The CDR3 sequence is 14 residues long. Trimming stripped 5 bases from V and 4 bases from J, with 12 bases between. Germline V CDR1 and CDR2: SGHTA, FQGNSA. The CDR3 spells CASSGRQEYNEQFF. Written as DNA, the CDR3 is TGTGCCAGCAGCGGGCGACAGGAATACAATGAGCAGTTCTTC.

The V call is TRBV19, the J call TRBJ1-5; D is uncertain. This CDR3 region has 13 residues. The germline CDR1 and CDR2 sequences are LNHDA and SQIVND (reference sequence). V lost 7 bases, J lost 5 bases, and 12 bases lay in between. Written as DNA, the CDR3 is TGTGCCAGTACGCGGCATGACGATCAGCCCCAGCATTTT. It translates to CASTRHDDQPQHF.